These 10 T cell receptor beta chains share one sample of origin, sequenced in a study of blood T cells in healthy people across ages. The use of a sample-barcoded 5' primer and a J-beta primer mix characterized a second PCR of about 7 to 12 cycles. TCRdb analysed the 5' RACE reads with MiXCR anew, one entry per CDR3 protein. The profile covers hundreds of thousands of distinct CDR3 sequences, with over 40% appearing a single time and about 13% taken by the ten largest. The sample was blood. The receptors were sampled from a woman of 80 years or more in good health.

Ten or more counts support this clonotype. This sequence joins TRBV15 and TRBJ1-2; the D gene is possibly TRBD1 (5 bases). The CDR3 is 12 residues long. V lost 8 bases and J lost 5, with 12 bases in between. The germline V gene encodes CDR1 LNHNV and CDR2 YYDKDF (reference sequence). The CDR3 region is CATVDSLYGYTF. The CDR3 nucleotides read TGTGCCACCGTCGACAGTTTATATGGCTACACCTTC.

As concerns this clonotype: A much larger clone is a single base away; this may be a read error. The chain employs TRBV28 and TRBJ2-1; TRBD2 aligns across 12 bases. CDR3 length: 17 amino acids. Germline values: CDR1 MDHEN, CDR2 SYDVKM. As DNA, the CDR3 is TGTGCCAGCAGTTTATCGACTAGCGGGAGCTCCCACAATGAGCAGTTCTTC. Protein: CASSLSTSGSSHNEQFF.

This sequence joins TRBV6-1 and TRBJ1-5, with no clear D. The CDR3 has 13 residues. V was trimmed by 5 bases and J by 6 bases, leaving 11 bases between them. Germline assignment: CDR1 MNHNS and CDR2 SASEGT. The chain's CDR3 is CASSLDSGQPQHF. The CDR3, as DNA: TGTGCCAGCAGTTTAGATTCGGGTCAGCCCCAGCATTTT.

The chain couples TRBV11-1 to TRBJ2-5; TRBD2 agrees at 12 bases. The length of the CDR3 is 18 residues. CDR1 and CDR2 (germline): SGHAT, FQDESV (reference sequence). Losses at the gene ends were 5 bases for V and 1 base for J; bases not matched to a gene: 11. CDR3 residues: CASSRSAPGLAGQETQYF. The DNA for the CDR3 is TGTGCCAGCAGCCGAAGCGCCCCGGGACTAGCGGGCCAAGAGACCCAGTACTTC.

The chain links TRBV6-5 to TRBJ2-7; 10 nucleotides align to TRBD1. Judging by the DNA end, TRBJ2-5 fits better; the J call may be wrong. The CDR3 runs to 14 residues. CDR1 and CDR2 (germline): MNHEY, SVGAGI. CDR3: CASSGRDRGETQYF. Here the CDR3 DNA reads TGTGCCAGCAGCGGCCGGGACAGGGGTGAGACCCAGTACTTC.

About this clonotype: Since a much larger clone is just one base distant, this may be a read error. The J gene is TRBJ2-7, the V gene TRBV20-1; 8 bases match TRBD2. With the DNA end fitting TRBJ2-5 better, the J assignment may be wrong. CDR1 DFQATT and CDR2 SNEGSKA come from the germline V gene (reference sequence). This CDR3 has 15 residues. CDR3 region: CSAQSSGGLSATQYF. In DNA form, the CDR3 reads TGCAGTGCCCAGTCGAGCGGGGGCCTATCAGCGACCCAGTACTTC.

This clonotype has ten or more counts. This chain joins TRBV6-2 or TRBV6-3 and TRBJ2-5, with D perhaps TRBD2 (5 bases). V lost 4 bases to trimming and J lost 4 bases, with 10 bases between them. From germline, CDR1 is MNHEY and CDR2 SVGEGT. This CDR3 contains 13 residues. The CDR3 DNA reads TGTGCCAGCAGTTCTAGCATCCGAGAGACCCAGTACTTC. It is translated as CASSSSIRETQYF.

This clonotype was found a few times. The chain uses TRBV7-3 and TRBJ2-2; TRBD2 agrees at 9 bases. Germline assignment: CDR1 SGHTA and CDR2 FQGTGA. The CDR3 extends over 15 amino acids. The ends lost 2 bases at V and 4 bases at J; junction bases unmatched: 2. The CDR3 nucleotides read TGTGCCAGCAGCTTAGCTAGCGGGGTCACCGGGGAGCTGTTTTTT. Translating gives CASSLASGVTGELFF.

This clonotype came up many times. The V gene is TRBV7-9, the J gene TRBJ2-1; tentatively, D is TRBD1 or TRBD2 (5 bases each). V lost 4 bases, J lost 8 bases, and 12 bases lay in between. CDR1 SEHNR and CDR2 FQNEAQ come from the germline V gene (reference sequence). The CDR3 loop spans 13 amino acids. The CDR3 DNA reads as TGTGCCAGCAGCTGGGGGATTCGGGATGAGCAGTTCTTC. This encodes CASSWGIRDEQFF.

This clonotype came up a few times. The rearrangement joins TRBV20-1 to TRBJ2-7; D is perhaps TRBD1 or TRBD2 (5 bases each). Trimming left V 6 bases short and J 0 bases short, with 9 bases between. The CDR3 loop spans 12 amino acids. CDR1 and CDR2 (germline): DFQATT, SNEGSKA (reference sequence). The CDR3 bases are TGCAGTGCCGGGACGCCCTCCTACGAGCAGTACTTC. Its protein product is CSAGTPSYEQYF.